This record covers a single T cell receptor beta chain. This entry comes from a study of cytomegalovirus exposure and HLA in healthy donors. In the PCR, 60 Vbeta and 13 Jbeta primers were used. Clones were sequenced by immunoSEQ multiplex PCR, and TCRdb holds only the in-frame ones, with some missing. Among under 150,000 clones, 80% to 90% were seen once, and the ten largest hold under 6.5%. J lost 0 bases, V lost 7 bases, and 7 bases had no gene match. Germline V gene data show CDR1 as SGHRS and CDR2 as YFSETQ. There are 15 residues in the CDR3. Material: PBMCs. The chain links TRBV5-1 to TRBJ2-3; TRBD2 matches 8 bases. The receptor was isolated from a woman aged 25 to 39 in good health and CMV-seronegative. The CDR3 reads CASLEASGSTDTQYF. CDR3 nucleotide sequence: TGCGCCAGCTTGGAAGCTAGCGGGAGCACAGATACGCAGTATTTT.